Below are 19 T cell receptor beta chains sequenced from a single sample in a study of blood T cell repertoires in COVID-19. TCRdb keeps only in-frame clones here, not all; method: immunoSEQ multiplex PCR. The sample holds about 310,000 clones, around nine tenths seen once. The sequencing sample was made of PBMCs or T cells enriched from blood (not recorded which). These receptors were taken from a woman between 40 and 55 years old who had recovered from COVID-19.

V usage is TRBV7-9 and J usage is TRBJ2-6; possibly TRBD1 for D (6 bases). Between the trimmed V and J ends, which lost 5 bases and 0 bases, there was a span of 11 bases. CDR1 is SEHNR and CDR2 is FQNEAQ in the germline V gene (reference sequence). The CDR3 covers 16 residues. This CDR3 reads CASSADRPSGANVLTF. The CDR3 DNA reads as TGTGCCAGCAGCGCAGACAGGCCCTCTGGGGCCAACGTCCTGACTTTC.

V is TRBV11-3 and J is TRBJ1-1; no reliable D call. Trimming pared 8 bases from V and 7 bases from J, leaving 17 bases between. CDR1 is SGHNT, CDR2 YENEEA, per germline. The CDR3 extends over 13 amino acids. The CDR3 sequence: CASGGSSALEAFF. The CDR3 coding sequence is TGTGCCAGCGGAGGGAGTTCTGCACTTGAAGCTTTCTTT.

This chain links TRBV5-1 with TRBJ2-3; D is perhaps TRBD2 (6 bases). CDR1 is SGHRS and CDR2 is YFSETQ in the germline V gene. CDR3 size: 16 residues. Trimming removed 2 bases from V and 0 bases from J, with 13 bases in between. In DNA form, the CDR3 reads TGCGCCAGCAGCTTTTCCGGGACTGAAAGCACAGATACGCAGTATTTT. Protein: CASSFSGTESTDTQYF.

The rearrangement uses TRBV4-3 and TRBJ1-2; D gene ambiguous. This CDR3 has 15 residues. CDR1 is LGHNA, CDR2 YSLEER, per germline. V lost 0 bases to trimming and J lost 1 base, with 9 bases between them. Here the CDR3 DNA reads TGCGCCAGCAGCCAAGATCACACGCATAACTATGGCTACACCTTC. This sequence encodes CASSQDHTHNYGYTF.

The chain combines TRBV2 with TRBJ1-2, with D possibly being TRBD1 (5 bases). Between the trimmed V and J ends, which lost 2 bases and 4 bases, there was a span of 11 bases. The CDR3 spans 14 residues. Germline CDR1 is SNHLY and CDR2 is FYNNEI. The CDR3: CASSEQQGVYGYTF. CDR3 DNA: TGTGCCAGCAGTGAACAGCAGGGCGTCTATGGCTACACCTTC.

The rearrangement joins TRBV9 to TRBJ1-5; no definite D call. The V end lost 0 bases, the J end lost 1 base, and 8 bases lay between the germline ends. Germline CDR1 is SGDLS and CDR2 is YYNGEE. The CDR3 length is 15 residues. As DNA, the CDR3 is TGTGCCAGCAGCGTAGGTGGTGCGAGCAATCAGCCCCAGCATTTT. It codes for CASSVGGASNQPQHF.

V usage is TRBV24-1 and J usage is TRBJ2-7; TRBD1 matches 10 bases. Germline V gene sequence: CDR1 KGHDR, CDR2 SFDVKD. With V trimmed by 3 bases and J by 4 bases, 5 bases remained unmatched. CDR3 size: 15 residues. In DNA form, the CDR3 reads TGTGCCACCAGTGATGTCCGGACAGGGGGTTACGAGCAGTACTTC. It codes for CATSDVRTGGYEQYF.

The chain combines TRBV5-4 with TRBJ1-4; possibly TRBD1 for D (5 bases). The germline CDR1 and CDR2 sequences are SGHNT and YYREEE (reference sequence). The CDR3 has 13 residues. V gave up 7 bases and J gave up 4 bases, with 11 bases separating them. The CDR3 sequence: CASSRGINEKLFF. The CDR3 nucleotides read TGTGCCAGCTCCCGGGGGATTAATGAAAAACTGTTTTTT. Together with reference TRBV5-4 and TRBJ1-4, the CDR3 gives the full variable domain: ETGVTQSPTHLIKTRGQQVTLRCSSQSGHNTVSWYQQALGQGPQFIFQYYREEENGRGNFPPRFSGLQFPNYSSELNVNALELDDSALYLCASSRGINEKLFFGSGTQLSVL.

V usage is TRBV19 and J usage is TRBJ2-3, with unresolved D. The CDR3 covers 14 residues. Germline CDR1 reads LNHDA; CDR2 reads SQIVND (reference sequence). V lost 4 bases to trimming and J lost 2 bases, with 10 bases between them. The CDR3 loop is CASSTREYTDTQYF. For the CDR3, the DNA is TGTGCCAGTAGTACCCGAGAGTACACAGATACGCAGTATTTT.

Here the CDR3 reads CASSQGDRRAFF. CDR3 DNA sequence: TGTGCCAGCAGTCAGGGGGACAGACGAGCTTTCTTT. The chain couples TRBV2 to TRBJ1-1; 7 nucleotides line up with TRBD1. With 5 bases clipped from V and 10 bases from J, the junction kept 7 bases outside the gene matches. This CDR3 contains 12 residues. The germline gives CDR1 SNHLY, CDR2 FYNNEI.

The chain combines TRBV5-1 with TRBJ2-7, with TRBD2 identical over 16 bases. There are 17 residues in the CDR3. The ends lost 4 bases at V and 4 bases at J; junction bases unmatched: 8. From germline, CDR1 is SGHRS and CDR2 YFSETQ. The CDR3 DNA follows: TGCGCCAGCAGCACCGGGACTAGCGGGGGGGCCACTTACGAGCAGTACTTC. This sequence encodes CASSTGTSGGATYEQYF. Complete variable domain (other parts from reference TRBV5-1 and TRBJ2-7): KAGVTQTPRYLIKTRGQQVTLSCSPISGHRSVSWYQQTPGQGLQFLFEYFSETQRNKGNFPGRFSGRQFSNSRSEMNVSTLELGDSALYLCASSTGTSGGATYEQYFGPGTRLTVT.

The gene calls are TRBV7-9 and TRBJ1-2; 11 bases are shared with TRBD1. The CDR3 covers 17 residues. Losses at the gene ends were 5 bases for V and 2 bases for J; bases not matched to a gene: 10. Germline values: CDR1 SEHNR, CDR2 FQNEAQ (reference sequence). The CDR3 sequence: CASSALSGTGGNYGYTF. The CDR3 DNA is TGTGCCAGCAGCGCACTATCCGGGACAGGGGGAAACTATGGCTACACCTTC.

The CDR3 DNA reads TGTGCCACCAGCGCCCCCGGGCGGGGGGGCCTGGAGACCCAGTACTTC. Translating gives CATSAPGRGGLETQYF. V usage is TRBV24-1 and J usage is TRBJ2-5; 9 bases are shared with TRBD2. The germline CDR1 and CDR2 sequences are KGHDR and SFDVKD. J gave up 5 bases and V 7 bases, and 13 bases lay outside the gene matches. CDR3 length: 16 amino acids.

CDR3 protein: CASSAGTGNTEAFF. The DNA for the CDR3 is TGTGCCAGCAGCGCCGGGACAGGGAACACTGAAGCTTTCTTT. This rearrangement joins TRBV7-2 to TRBJ1-1; 8 nucleotides align to TRBD1. Germline values: CDR1 SGHTA, CDR2 FQGNSA. V trimming: 5 bases; J trimming: 1 base; junction bases outside the gene matches: 3. The length of the CDR3 is 14 residues.

The chain carries TRBV10-2 and TRBJ2-5; no clear D gene. Deletions cut 11 bases from V and 2 bases from J, with 3 bases between. The CDR3 runs 9 residues. The germline V gene encodes CDR1 WSHSY and CDR2 SAAADI. The CDR3 is CAPQETQYF. The CDR3 DNA is TGCGCCCCTCAAGAGACCCAGTACTTC.

The chain links TRBV7-6 to TRBJ2-5, with TRBD2 matching 9 bases. Per the germline V gene, CDR1 is SGHVS and CDR2 is FNYEAQ. V lost 3 bases to trimming and J lost 2 bases; unmatched junction nucleotides: 10. The CDR3 loop spans 17 amino acids. The CDR3 coding sequence is TGTGCCAGCAGCTTTCAGCTAGCGGGATCGAAACAAGAGACCCAGTACTTC. It translates to CASSFQLAGSKQETQYF.

The chain joins TRBV2 to TRBJ1-2; D is undetermined. CDR3 length: 13 residues. Trimming stripped 4 bases from V and 1 base from J, with 7 bases between. The germline V gene encodes CDR1 SNHLY and CDR2 FYNNEI. The CDR3 DNA reads TGTGCCAGCAGTGGGTACAGTAACTATGGCTACACCTTC. The encoded protein is CASSGYSNYGYTF.

The chain couples TRBV27 to TRBJ2-2; 7 bases line up with TRBD2. This CDR3 has 16 amino acids. Germline V gene lookup returns CDR1 MNHEY and CDR2 SMNVEV (reference sequence). V was pared by 8 bases and J by 2 bases, with 11 bases of the junction left unmatched. The CDR3, as DNA: TGTGCCAGCCAGCCTCGGCAGCGGGGTAACACCGGGGAGCTGTTTTTT. Its protein product is CASQPRQRGNTGELFF.

The chain couples TRBV7-2 to TRBJ2-5; a possible D gene is TRBD2 (6 bases). The CDR3 is 15 residues long. V was clipped by 3 bases and J by 4 bases, with 15 bases between them. Germline V gives CDR1 SGHTA, CDR2 FQGNSA. The DNA of the CDR3 is TGTGCCAGCAGCTTCCAGTCCCTGGGGGGAGAGACCCAGTACTTC. Protein: CASSFQSLGGETQYF.